A single sample is the source of the 20 T cell receptor beta chains below, sequenced in a study of cytomegalovirus exposure and HLA in healthy donors (dated 2017 in TCRdb). Preparation of the library involved the immunoSEQ multiplex PCR assay. For the multiplex PCR, a mixture combining 60 forward primers for TCR Vbeta segments and 13 reverse primers for TCR Jbeta segments was used. The source is immuneACCESS, and TCRdb retained only in-frame sequences with V and J called. Part of the clones is not carried over; for the studies checked, unresolved V genes explain less than half of this, and the remainder is unexplained. The sample contains about 62,000 clones, around 80% of them found a single time. The ten largest clones add up to approximately 9.9% of the sample. Sequenced sample: PBMCs. These receptors were collected from a man aged 40-55 years in good health and CMV-seronegative.

The V gene is TRBV10-3, the J gene TRBJ1-1; D unresolved. This CDR3 comprises 13 residues. Trimming shortened V by 5 bases and J by 1 base, and 8 bases separated the two germline ends. Germline V gives CDR1 ENHRY, CDR2 SYGVKD. Written as DNA, the CDR3 is TGTGCCATCAGTCCGACAACGAACACTGAAGCTTTCTTT. Its translation is CAISPTTNTEAFF.

This chain joins TRBV5-1 and TRBJ2-1; 13 positions match TRBD2. In germline, CDR1 is SGHRS, CDR2 YFSETQ. There are 17 residues in the CDR3. V lost 2 bases to trimming and J lost 8 bases; unmatched junction nucleotides: 10. The CDR3 DNA follows: TGCGCCAGCAGCTTAGTTGCCGGGACTAGCGGGATCTATGAGCAGTTCTTC. Amino acids: CASSLVAGTSGIYEQFF.

J is TRBJ2-1 and V is TRBV9, with 7 bases aligning to TRBD1. Germline V gene sequence: CDR1 SGDLS, CDR2 YYNGEE. With V trimmed by 4 bases and J by 0 bases, 4 bases remained unmatched. The CDR3 has 15 residues. The CDR3 DNA reads as TGTGCCAGCAGCCCGACAGGGAGCTCCTACAATGAGCAGTTCTTC. Protein product: CASSPTGSSYNEQFF.

This clone was counted a few times. The J gene is TRBJ2-3, the V gene TRBV10-3; a weak D match, TRBD1 (6 bases). The CDR3 sequence is 15 residues long. CDR1 is ENHRY, CDR2 SYGVKD, per germline. Trimming cost V 3 bases and J 0 bases, with 10 bases left between them. DNA for the CDR3: TGTGCCATCAGTGAACAGGGTAGAAGCACAGATACGCAGTATTTT. This encodes CAISEQGRSTDTQYF.

The chain recombines TRBV20-1 with TRBJ2-1, with a weak D call TRBD2 (6 bases). CDR3 length: 11 residues. Deletions cut 4 bases from V and 12 bases from J, with 13 bases between. Germline V gene lookup returns CDR1 DFQATT and CDR2 SNEGSKA (reference sequence). The CDR3 loop is CSAILLGGQFF. Here the CDR3 DNA reads TGCAGTGCTATATTATTGGGGGGGCAGTTCTTC.

Concerning this clone itself: The junction and the germline gene differ at one end; a read error may be behind it. The J gene is TRBJ2-7, the V gene TRBV25-1, with 8 bases matching TRBD1. The CDR3 sequence is 14 residues long. CDR1 and CDR2 from the germline V gene are MGHDK and SYGVNS. The CDR3 loop reads CASSAPGQAERMGF. The DNA for the CDR3 is TGTGCCAGCAGTGCTCCGGGACAGGCTGAACGAATGGGCTTC.

The chain uses TRBV7-3 and TRBJ2-3, with 8 bases fitting TRBD1. V was clipped by 5 bases and J by 11 bases; unmatched bases: 15. CDR3 length: 15 amino acids. Germline loops: CDR1 SGHTA, CDR2 FQGTGA. The CDR3 DNA follows: TGTGCCAGCAGCCTACAGACAGGGGCGCCCACTGAGCAGTATTTT. This gives the protein CASSLQTGAPTEQYF.

CDR3 residues: CASSQDRVTDTQYF. The DNA for the CDR3 is TGTGCCAGCAGCCAGGACAGGGTCACAGATACGCAGTATTTT. The chain carries TRBV27 and TRBJ2-3; 8 positions agree with TRBD1. The CDR3 contains 14 residues. Per the germline V gene, CDR1 is MNHEY and CDR2 is SMNVEV (reference sequence). V gave up 6 bases and J gave up 2 bases; unmatched junction bases: 4.

This CDR3 reads CASSPSSGSSYNEQFF. The CDR3, as DNA: TGCGCCAGCAGCCCCAGTAGCGGGAGCTCCTACAATGAGCAGTTCTTC. The V gene is TRBV5-1, the J gene TRBJ2-1, with TRBD2 matching over 9 bases. This CDR3 has 16 amino acids. The J segment lost 0 bases and the V segment lost 4 bases, leaving 5 bases of the junction unmatched. From germline, CDR1 is SGHRS and CDR2 YFSETQ.

The rearrangement joins TRBV7-9 to TRBJ1-2; a possible D gene is TRBD1 (6 bases). This CDR3 has 12 residues. V shed 5 bases and J shed 4 bases, with 8 bases lying between them. Germline V gene lookup returns CDR1 SEHNR and CDR2 FQNEAQ (reference sequence). The CDR3, as DNA: TGTGCCAGCAGCGAACAGGGCTATGGCTACACCTTC. This gives the protein CASSEQGYGYTF.

There are a few counts of this clone. V usage is TRBV7-8 and J usage is TRBJ1-3; no firm D call. This CDR3 region has 17 residues. Trimming shortened V by 4 bases and J by 9 bases, and 25 bases separated the two germline ends. The germline V gene has CDR1 SGHVS and CDR2 FQNEAQ. The CDR3 sequence is CASSSVTPGRGLFTIYF. Written as DNA, the CDR3 is TGTGCCAGCAGCTCGGTTACTCCCGGTCGAGGGTTGTTCACCATATATTTT.

This chain connects TRBV28 to TRBJ2-1; 7 bases align to TRBD1. Germline V lookup: CDR1 MDHEN, CDR2 SYDVKM. The CDR3 contains 21 residues. V lost 1 base to trimming and J lost 10 bases; unmatched junction nucleotides: 28. As DNA, the CDR3 is TGTGCCAGCAGTTTATTGGTTGGGGACAGCATCCTCTTCCCCCCACCCGGAGAGCAGTTCTTC. As protein: CASSLLVGDSILFPPPGEQFF. The entire variable domain, with the rest obtained from reference TRBV28 and TRBJ2-1, is as follows: DVKVTQSSRYLVKRTGEKVFLECVQDMDHENMFWYRQDPGLGLRLIYFSYDVKMKEKGDIPEGYSVSREKKERFSLILESASTNQTSMYLCASSLLVGDSILFPPPGEQFFGPGTRLTVL.

The DNA of the CDR3 is TGTGCCAGCAGTTTCCCTTCGGGACAGGGTACATCCTACGAGCAGTACTTC. Residues: CASSFPSGQGTSYEQYF. The chain has TRBV28 and TRBJ2-7, with 9 nucleotides matching TRBD1. This CDR3 region has 17 residues. CDR1 is MDHEN and CDR2 is SYDVKM in the germline V gene. J was trimmed by 1 base and V by 3 bases; bases with no gene match: 10. Filled out from reference TRBV28 and TRBJ2-7, the complete variable domain reads DVKVTQSSRYLVKRTGEKVFLECVQDMDHENMFWYRQDPGLGLRLIYFSYDVKMKEKGDIPEGYSVSREKKERFSLILESASTNQTSMYLCASSFPSGQGTSYEQYFGPGTRLTVT.

This chain links TRBV29-1 with TRBJ1-2, with a tentative D call TRBD1 (5 bases). The CDR3 sequence is 16 residues long. The ends were cut back, 2 bases at V and 4 bases at J, with 20 bases in the middle. The V gene's germline CDR1 is SQVTM and CDR2 ANQGSEA. The CDR3 DNA is TGCAGCGTTGAATTGCGGGGCCTCGAAAAACTCTATGGCTACACCTTC. It specifies CSVELRGLEKLYGYTF. Combining the CDR3 with reference TRBV29-1 and TRBJ1-2 gives the whole variable domain SAVISQKPSRDICQRGTSLTIQCQVDSQVTMMFWYRQQPGQSLTLIATANQGSEATYESGFVIDKFPISRPNLTFSTLTVSNMSPEDSSIYLCSVELRGLEKLYGYTFGSGTRLTVV.

This clone came up a few times. The chain joins TRBV5-1 to TRBJ1-4, with 10 bases matching TRBD1. J lost 0 bases, V lost 4 bases, and 6 bases had no gene match. CDR1 and CDR2 from the germline V gene are SGHRS and YFSETQ. CDR3 size: 17 residues. The CDR3 region is CASSIQGQGTTNEKLFF. The CDR3 nucleotides are TGCGCCAGCAGCATCCAGGGACAGGGGACAACTAATGAAAAACTGTTTTTT.

The CDR3 nucleotides are TGTGCCAGCAGCTCTGGACGGGAAAGCTCCTATAATTCACCCCTCCACTTT. Encoded protein: CASSSGRESSYNSPLHF. This rearrangement joins TRBV5-4 to TRBJ1-6; D not certain. Between the trimmed V and J ends, which lost 3 bases and 0 bases, there was a span of 13 bases. The CDR3 has 17 amino acids. Germline values: CDR1 SGHNT, CDR2 YYREEE (reference sequence).

CDR3 DNA sequence: TGCGCCAGCAGCCTGGAGGGAGATTGGTTGAACACTGAAGCTTTCTTT. It specifies CASSLEGDWLNTEAFF. The chain couples TRBV5-1 to TRBJ1-1; no clear D gene. CDR1 is SGHRS, CDR2 YFSETQ, per germline. Trimming took off 4 bases at V and 0 bases at J, with 16 bases between the two ends. The length of the CDR3 is 16 residues.

The chain combines TRBV7-9 with TRBJ2-7, with 10 nucleotides matching TRBD1. CDR1 is SEHNR and CDR2 is FQNEAQ in the germline V gene (reference sequence). Losses at the gene ends were 4 bases for V and 1 base for J; bases not matched to a gene: 4. The CDR3 is 15 residues long. The CDR3 DNA sequence: TGTGCCAGCAGCTCCGGACAGGGGGAGTCCTACGAGCAGTACTTC. Translating it yields CASSSGQGESYEQYF. Complete variable domain (other parts from reference TRBV7-9 and TRBJ2-7): DTGVSQNPRHKITKRGQNVTFRCDPISEHNRLYWYRQTLGQGPEFLTYFQNEAQLEKSRLLSDRFSAERPKGSFSTLEIQRTEQGDSAMYLCASSSGQGESYEQYFGPGTRLTVT.

There are a few counts of this clone. CDR3 sequence (DNA): TGTGCCAGCAGCTTTGGGGCGCTTAGGATGAACACTGAAGCTTTCTTT. It is translated as CASSFGALRMNTEAFF. The V gene is TRBV5-5, the J gene TRBJ1-1, with a weak D call TRBD1 (5 bases). V lost 2 bases to trimming and J lost 0 bases, with 14 bases between them. Per germline, CDR1 SGHKS and CDR2 YYEKEE (reference sequence). CDR3 size: 16 residues.

The chain recombines TRBV6-1 with TRBJ1-2; no clear D gene. Germline V gene data show CDR1 as MNHNS and CDR2 as SASEGT. V lost 2 bases and J lost 0, with 13 bases in between. The CDR3 has 16 amino acids. DNA for the CDR3: TGTGCCAGCAGTGAACTCCGACACAATCCTAACTATGGCTACACCTTC. Its translation: CASSELRHNPNYGYTF.